One and the same sample provided the 11 T cell receptor beta chains below, sequenced in a study of cytomegalovirus exposure and HLA in healthy donors. Primers for the PCR totalled 60 Vbeta and 13 Jbeta. Sequencing used immunoSEQ multiplex PCR; TCRdb keeps in-frame clones, though not all of them. Of around 40,000 clones in the sample, roughly 87% were seen once. Source material: PBMCs. The origin of the receptors is a woman aged 40 to 50 in good health and CMV-seropositive.

This chain joins TRBV5-1 and TRBJ1-2, with 7 nucleotides matching TRBD1. CDR3 size: 15 residues. V trimming: 0 bases; J trimming: 6 bases; junction bases outside the gene matches: 8. Germline-derived CDR1 and CDR2 are SGHRS and YFSETQ. The CDR3 DNA reads as TGCGCCAGCAGCTTGGGGGACAGTCATATCGATGGCTACACCTTC. This encodes CASSLGDSHIDGYTF.

The chain joins TRBV19 to TRBJ1-6; possibly TRBD1 for D (5 bases). The V and J ends lost 3 bases and 7 bases respectively, with 13 bases between them. Germline V gives CDR1 LNHDA, CDR2 SQIVND (reference sequence). This CDR3 comprises 15 residues. CDR3 sequence: CASSMGPAFNSPLHF. The CDR3 DNA is TGTGCCAGTAGTATGGGGCCAGCATTCAATTCACCCCTCCACTTT.

The chain uses TRBV19 and TRBJ1-4, with a possible D match to TRBD1 (5 bases). This CDR3 region has 15 residues. Between the trimmed V and J ends, which lost 8 bases and 3 bases, there was a span of 16 bases. Per the germline V gene, CDR1 is LNHDA and CDR2 is SQIVND (reference sequence). CDR3 sequence reads: CASRPRETANEKLFF. In DNA, the CDR3 is TGTGCCAGTCGTCCCAGGGAAACAGCTAATGAAAAACTGTTTTTT.

The V call is TRBV23-1, the J call TRBJ2-5; D ambiguous. TRBV23-1 falls under the ORF class, with uncertain function. Trimming removed 4 bases from V and 2 bases from J, with 11 bases in between. This CDR3 has 14 residues. This CDR3 is CASSPSGRQETQYF. CDR3 coding DNA: TGCGCCAGCAGTCCGAGTGGCAGGCAAGAGACCCAGTACTTC.

The gene calls are TRBV19 and TRBJ1-1; 8 bases map to TRBD1. J gave up 1 base and V 7 bases, and 5 bases lay outside the gene matches. This CDR3 is 14 amino acids long. Germline V gene sequence: CDR1 LNHDA, CDR2 SQIVND (reference sequence). In DNA form, the CDR3 reads TGTGCCAGTAACACCGGGACAGGGAACACTGAAGCTTTCTTT. Its translation: CASNTGTGNTEAFF. Based on the CDR3 plus reference TRBV19 and TRBJ1-1, the full variable domain is DGGITQSPKYLFRKEGQNVTLSCEQNLNHDAMYWYRQDPGQGLRLIYYSQIVNDFQKGDIAEGYSVSREKKESFPLTVTSAQKNPTAFYLCASNTGTGNTEAFFGQGTRLTVV.

This clone was seen just once. The chain uses TRBV5-1 and TRBJ2-7, with 7 bases matching TRBD1. This CDR3 has 16 amino acids. CDR1 is SGHRS, CDR2 YFSETQ, per germline. Unmatched junction bases numbered 11, after V lost 0 bases and J lost 5 bases. CDR3 nucleotide sequence: TGCGCCAGCAGCTTGGACCCCAGGACAGGACGCGACGAGCAGTACTTC. As protein: CASSLDPRTGRDEQYF.

This sequence joins TRBV4-1 and TRBJ2-3; weak D call: TRBD2 (5 bases). Trimming removed 0 bases at V and 7 bases at J, with 11 bases between. Germline lookup yields CDR1 MGHRA and CDR2 YSYEKL. CDR3 size: 14 residues. The CDR3 is CASSQELRGYTQYF. Written as DNA, the CDR3 is TGCGCCAGCAGCCAAGAGTTACGGGGATATACGCAGTATTTT.

The count of this clone is one. The V gene is TRBV6-6, the J gene TRBJ2-2; 9 bases map to TRBD2. The ends lost 6 bases at V and 4 bases at J; junction bases unmatched: 6. Germline V CDR1 and CDR2: MNHNY, SVGAGI (reference sequence). The CDR3 spans 15 residues. The CDR3 DNA is TGTGCCAGCAGGGAGCGGGGGGCTTCCACCGGGGAGCTGTTTTTT. Translation: CASRERGASTGELFF.

The V and J genes are TRBV5-1 and TRBJ2-5; D is unclear. This CDR3 contains 14 residues. The V end lost 0 bases, the J end lost 5 bases, and 11 bases lay between the germline ends. Germline lookup yields CDR1 SGHRS and CDR2 YFSETQ. The CDR3 region has the DNA TGCGCCAGCAGCTTGGGAACGGTCGGGGAGACCCAGTACTTC. This sequence encodes CASSLGTVGETQYF.

This chain links TRBV7-8 with TRBJ2-2; 10 bases match TRBD1. Trimming took 4 bases from V and 5 from J; bases not matched to a gene: 4. Germline V lookup: CDR1 SGHVS, CDR2 FQNEAQ. The CDR3 has 15 amino acids. CDR3 sequence reads: CASSSGQGGTGELFF. In DNA form, the CDR3 reads TGTGCCAGCAGCTCCGGACAGGGGGGAACCGGGGAGCTGTTTTTT.

The V gene is TRBV6-1, the J gene TRBJ2-7; tentatively, D is TRBD2 (5 bases). The V gene lost 5 bases and the J gene lost 3 bases, with 14 bases spanning the gap. This CDR3 has 14 amino acids. Germline values: CDR1 MNHNS, CDR2 SASEGT. The CDR3 is CASSPLMGVYEQYF. The CDR3 coding sequence is TGTGCCAGCAGTCCCCTAATGGGAGTCTACGAGCAGTACTTC.